This T cell receptor beta chain originates from a study of CD8+CD57+ T cells in acquired aplastic anemia. Study-level background: On average, sorted CD4+ and CD8+ cells gave roughly 2.9 ug of DNA.

The template used for profiling TCR beta VDJ and CDR3 was genomic DNA. TCRdb reanalysed the reads using MiXCR and keeps one entry per CDR3 protein. The data show 200,000 to 250,000 distinct CDR3 sequences, roughly 35% seen once. General observations from the study: Around 27 CD8+ CDR3 sequences occurred in both the patients and the controls. The study found no significant CD8+ Simpson's diversity difference between patients and controls.

Deletions cut 2 bases from V and 1 base from J, with 6 bases between. Per germline, CDR1 SGHVS and CDR2 FNYEAQ. The CDR3 totals 13 residues. On this clonotype: Its target is unknown.

The receptor comes from a human donor in good health, serving as a control. V is TRBV7-6 and J is TRBJ2-7; D not certain. The sample was sorted CD4+, CD8+, or CD8+CD57+ T cells (not recorded which) from PBMCs. The CDR3, as DNA: TGTGCCAGCAGCTTATATCTTTCCTACGAGCAGTACTTC. Translation: CASSLYLSYEQYF.